The 30 T cell receptor beta chains given below trace back to one sample, sequenced in a study of shared clonotypes between healthy human individuals. Method: immunoSEQ multiplex PCR; TCRdb's copy keeps in-frame clones and lacks some. The top ten clones hold around 12% of a sample with about 560,000 clones, around three quarters of them seen once. The source material was PBMCs. All receptors come from a woman aged 40 to 50 in good health. Some clones in this sample may be carry-over from other donors' samples.

The chain combines TRBV28 with TRBJ1-5; 8 nucleotides line up with TRBD1. V lost 3 bases to trimming and J lost 4 bases; unmatched junction nucleotides: 2. The germline gives CDR1 MDHEN, CDR2 SYDVKM. This CDR3 spans 14 amino acids. The CDR3 DNA reads as TGTGCCAGCAGTTTTAGGACAGGGAATCAGCCCCAGCATTTT. This encodes CASSFRTGNQPQHF.

The chain couples TRBV5-5 to TRBJ1-2; TRBD1 matches at 7 bases. This CDR3 is 14 amino acids long. V shed 4 bases and J 4 bases; nucleotides not matched to a gene: 7. CDR1 and CDR2 from the germline V gene are SGHKS and YYEKEE (reference sequence). CDR3 amino acids: CASSPQGQAYGYTF. The CDR3 bases are TGTGCCAGCAGCCCCCAAGGACAGGCCTATGGCTACACCTTC.

The rearrangement uses TRBV27 and TRBJ2-3, with 11 bases identical to TRBD2. This CDR3 is 15 amino acids long. J gave up 4 bases and V 2 bases, and 2 bases lay outside the gene matches. The V gene's germline CDR1 is MNHEY and CDR2 SMNVEV (reference sequence). The CDR3 region is CASSLVAGGADTQYF. In nucleotides, the CDR3 is TGTGCCAGCAGTTTAGTAGCGGGAGGGGCAGATACGCAGTATTTT.

The chain links TRBV20-1 to TRBJ2-1; no clear D. CDR1 DFQATT and CDR2 SNEGSKA come from the germline V gene (reference sequence). V shed 6 bases and J shed 4 bases, with 7 bases lying between them. This CDR3 region has 11 residues. CDR3 nucleotide sequence: TGCAGTGCCAAGAATTACAATGAGCAGTTCTTC. This gives the protein CSAKNYNEQFF.

V usage is TRBV11-3 and J usage is TRBJ1-3, with 8 bases identical to TRBD1. The ends lost 5 bases at V and 4 bases at J; junction bases unmatched: 10. The CDR3 loop spans 16 amino acids. Germline CDR1 reads SGHNT; CDR2 reads YENEEA. CDR3: CASSPRTGSEGNTIYF. As DNA, the CDR3 is TGTGCCAGCAGCCCCCGGACAGGGAGCGAGGGAAACACCATATATTTT.

V and J are TRBV28 and TRBJ2-5; D unclear. Looked up from germline, CDR1 is MDHEN and CDR2 is SYDVKM. The CDR3 totals 15 residues. Trimming left V 2 bases short and J 5 bases short, with 15 bases between. CDR3 nucleotide sequence: TGTGCCAGCAGTTTAGGGGTATGGTCGCGGGAGACCCAGTACTTC. Translation gives CASSLGVWSRETQYF.

This sequence joins TRBV5-4 and TRBJ2-6, with unresolved D. In germline, CDR1 is SGHNT, CDR2 YYREEE (reference sequence). Trimming left V 0 bases short and J 0 bases short, with 10 bases between. The CDR3 covers 17 residues. DNA of the CDR3: TGTGCCAGCAGCTTGGCGGCCAGGCGCTCTGGGGCCAACGTCCTGACTTTC. The encoded protein is CASSLAARRSGANVLTF. Drawing the rest from reference TRBV5-4 and TRBJ2-6, the complete variable domain is ETGVTQSPTHLIKTRGQQVTLRCSSQSGHNTVSWYQQALGQGPQFIFQYYREEENGRGNFPPRFSGLQFPNYSSELNVNALELDDSALYLCASSLAARRSGANVLTFGAGSRLTVL.

The DNA of the CDR3 is TGTGCCAGTAGCACGGTGGCAGGGGACTACGAGCAGTACTTC. Translation: CASSTVAGDYEQYF. V gene TRBV19 combines with J gene TRBJ2-7; D is perhaps TRBD1 (6 bases). CDR3 length: 14 residues. Germline CDR1 and CDR2: LNHDA and SQIVND (reference sequence). V was cut by 6 bases and J by 3 bases, with 15 bases left in between. The complete variable domain, with remaining parts taken from reference TRBV19 and TRBJ2-7, reads DGGITQSPKYLFRKEGQNVTLSCEQNLNHDAMYWYRQDPGQGLRLIYYSQIVNDFQKGDIAEGYSVSREKKESFPLTVTSAQKNPTAFYLCASSTVAGDYEQYFGPGTRLTVT.

This clone was found a few times. This chain connects TRBV7-9 to TRBJ1-1; possibly TRBD1 for D (6 bases). Germline V gives CDR1 SEHNR, CDR2 FQNEAQ (reference sequence). V was shortened by 5 bases and J by 8 bases, with 21 bases between the two germline ends. CDR3 length equals 15 residues. CDR3 DNA sequence: TGTGCCAGCAGCCCTGCGTATAACCCCGACAGGGAAGCTTTCTTT. The encoded protein is CASSPAYNPDREAFF.

This chain connects TRBV5-6 to TRBJ2-7; possibly TRBD2 for D (6 bases). The V gene's germline CDR1 is SGHDT and CDR2 YYEEEE. V was cut by 4 bases and J by 6 bases, with 17 bases left in between. This CDR3 is built from 14 residues. In DNA, the CDR3 is TGTGCCAGCAGCCCGGGGAGGATTGGAGCCGAGCAGTACTTC. Protein product: CASSPGRIGAEQYF. Full variable domain (outside the CDR3, taken from reference TRBV5-6 and TRBJ2-7): DAGVTQSPTHLIKTRGQQVTLRCSPKSGHDTVSWYQQALGQGPQFIFQYYEEEERQRGNFPDRFSGHQFPNYSSELNVNALLLGDSALYLCASSPGRIGAEQYFGPGTRLTVT.

The genes are TRBV19 and TRBJ2-5, with D tentatively TRBD2 (5 bases). This CDR3 has 13 amino acids. Trimming took 6 bases from V and 2 from J, leaving 10 bases between them. Germline values: CDR1 LNHDA, CDR2 SQIVND (reference sequence). The CDR3, as DNA: TGTGCCAGTAGAAGTAGCGCGCAAGAGACCCAGTACTTC. Amino acids: CASRSSAQETQYF.

The chain couples TRBV19 to TRBJ1-1; no clear D gene. The CDR3 length is 13 residues. Trimming left V 7 bases short and J 4 bases short, with 13 bases between. CDR1 LNHDA and CDR2 SQIVND come from the germline V gene (reference sequence). The CDR3 coding sequence is TGTGCCAGTAAGTACCCGGGAGGCACTGAAGCTTTCTTT. Its translation: CASKYPGGTEAFF.

This clone has a count of ten or more. In DNA form, the CDR3 reads TGTGCCAGCAGCCCTCGAGGGGCTTGGACTGAAGCTTTCTTT. Protein sequence: CASSPRGAWTEAFF. The genes are TRBV5-4 and TRBJ1-1; TRBD1 might be the D (5 bases). V lost 4 bases and J lost 5, with 15 bases in between. CDR3 length equals 14 residues. The germline gives CDR1 SGHNT, CDR2 YYREEE (reference sequence).

This rearrangement joins TRBV2 to TRBJ2-7; D uncertain. Germline V lookup: CDR1 SNHLY, CDR2 FYNNEI. The CDR3 covers 11 residues. The germline V and J ends were trimmed by 6 bases and 5 bases, with 8 bases remaining between them. CDR3 residues: CASSRTHEQYF. The CDR3 nucleotides read TGTGCCAGCAGCCGAACCCACGAGCAGTACTTC.

The chain links TRBV10-2 to TRBJ2-3; 12 bases match TRBD2. The J segment lost 0 bases and the V segment lost 6 bases, leaving 1 base of the junction unmatched. Germline V gene data show CDR1 as WSHSY and CDR2 as SAAADI. The CDR3 is 15 amino acids. In nucleotides, the CDR3 is TGCGCCAGCAGAGGGACTAGCGGGAGCACAGATACGCAGTATTTT. Encoded protein: CASRGTSGSTDTQYF.

V usage is TRBV5-4 and J usage is TRBJ2-5; 9 bases match TRBD1. The CDR3 loop spans 15 amino acids. Trimming at V came to 1 base and at J to 5 bases, leaving 6 bases not matched to a gene. Germline V CDR1 and CDR2: SGHNT, YYREEE (reference sequence). CDR3: CASSLRQGGLETQYF. In nucleotides, the CDR3 is TGTGCCAGCAGCTTGAGACAGGGGGGGTTGGAGACCCAGTACTTC.

Only one count was recorded for this clone. V gene TRBV10-3 combines with J gene TRBJ2-3; no clear D gene. In germline, CDR1 is ENHRY, CDR2 SYGVKD. This CDR3 region has 13 residues. The V and J ends lost 0 bases and 5 bases respectively, with 6 bases between them. In nucleotides, the CDR3 is TGTGCCATCAGTGAGTCCCGGGTAGATACGCAGTATTTT. Its translation: CAISESRVDTQYF.

This clone was seen a single time. The chain combines TRBV6-6 with TRBJ1-4, with 8 bases aligning to TRBD1. V dropped 6 bases and J dropped 3; count of bases not matched to a gene: 6. The CDR3 extends over 15 amino acids. Per germline, CDR1 MNHNY and CDR2 SVGAGI (reference sequence). The CDR3 is CASRPPGGSNEKLFF. Here the CDR3 DNA reads TGTGCCAGCAGACCTCCAGGGGGCTCTAATGAAAAACTGTTTTTT.

The chain couples TRBV5-1 to TRBJ2-1; D ambiguous. This CDR3 is built from 14 residues. Trimming shortened V by 0 bases and J by 6 bases, and 10 bases separated the two germline ends. Germline CDR1 is SGHRS and CDR2 is YFSETQ. The CDR3 here is CASSLEPPINEQFF. Written as DNA, the CDR3 is TGCGCCAGCAGCTTGGAACCCCCGATCAATGAGCAGTTCTTC.

The chain has TRBV2 and TRBJ2-1; 7 bases line up with TRBD2. Trimming cost V 4 bases and J 7 bases; bases outside gene matches: 10. Per the germline V gene, CDR1 is SNHLY and CDR2 is FYNNEI. The CDR3 sequence is 15 residues long. The CDR3 DNA is TGTGCCAGCAGTGTTACGGGAGGAGCCACAAATGAGCAGTTCTTC. Translating gives CASSVTGGATNEQFF.

The chain links TRBV28 to TRBJ2-7; D may match TRBD1 or TRBD2 (5 bases each). The CDR3 covers 15 residues. The germline gives CDR1 MDHEN, CDR2 SYDVKM. Deletions cut 7 bases from V and 0 bases from J, with 16 bases between. The CDR3 DNA reads TGTGCCAGCAACCCGCCTGAGGGGTTCTCCTACGAGCAGTACTTC. Its protein product is CASNPPEGFSYEQYF.

This rearrangement joins TRBV20-1 to TRBJ2-3, with D uncertain. The CDR3 has 11 residues. V was pared by 2 bases and J by 5 bases, with 5 bases between. Germline lookup yields CDR1 DFQATT and CDR2 SNEGSKA (reference sequence). The CDR3 sequence: CSARWEDTQYF. The CDR3 nucleotides read TGCAGTGCTAGATGGGAAGATACGCAGTATTTT.

J is TRBJ2-3 and V is TRBV5-4, with TRBD1 matching over 8 bases. This CDR3 region has 14 residues. With V trimmed by 2 bases and J by 4 bases, 3 bases remained unmatched. Germline CDR1 SGHNT, CDR2 YYREEE (reference sequence). The CDR3 DNA is TGTGCCAGCAGCTTCTCAGGGGGCGCAGATACGCAGTATTTT. Protein product: CASSFSGGADTQYF.

The chain recombines TRBV11-1 with TRBJ1-1; TRBD1 is a possible D gene (5 bases). Germline CDR1 SGHAT, CDR2 FQDESV (reference sequence). Trimming removed 3 bases at V and 6 bases at J, with 11 bases between. The CDR3 is 13 amino acids. DNA of the CDR3: TGTGCCAGCAGCTTGACCAGGGACCCTGAAGCTTTCTTT. It encodes CASSLTRDPEAFF.

The chain is built from TRBV10-3 and TRBJ2-5; D could derive from TRBD1 or TRBD2 (5 bases each). V lost 11 bases, J lost 3 bases, and 19 bases lay in between. CDR3 length: 14 amino acids. The germline V gene encodes CDR1 ENHRY and CDR2 SYGVKD. In DNA, the CDR3 is TGTGCCGCAGGGCCGGGGCCGCGCAAAGAGACCCAGTACTTC. This translates into CAAGPGPRKETQYF.

V gene TRBV2 combines with J gene TRBJ2-7, with 9 bases identical to TRBD2. The germline gives CDR1 SNHLY, CDR2 FYNNEI. V lost 4 bases to trimming and J lost 2 bases; unmatched junction nucleotides: 6. The CDR3 covers 15 residues. CDR3 coding DNA: TGTGCCAGCAGTGTCCCTAGCGGGATTACCTACGAGCAGTACTTC. This encodes CASSVPSGITYEQYF.

In nucleotides, the CDR3 is TGTGCCAGCAGTTACTCTGGCTCCCGGGACAATGAGCAGTTCTTC. Encoded protein: CASSYSGSRDNEQFF. V is TRBV6-5 and J is TRBJ2-1; no reliable D call. The CDR3 consists of 15 residues. Between the trimmed V and J ends, which lost 0 bases and 5 bases, there was a span of 11 bases. The germline V gene encodes CDR1 MNHEY and CDR2 SVGAGI.

V gene TRBV9 combines with J gene TRBJ1-2; the D is unclear. CDR3 length: 14 residues. V lost 0 bases and J 2 bases, leaving 8 bases between the germline ends. The germline V gene encodes CDR1 SGDLS and CDR2 YYNGEE. The CDR3 nucleotides read TGTGCCAGCAGCGTAGGTGCACCGAACTATGGCTACACCTTC. It yields the protein CASSVGAPNYGYTF.

This clone was recorded a few times. V usage is TRBV5-6 and J usage is TRBJ1-2, with a tentative D call TRBD1 (6 bases). The CDR3 contains 15 residues. V lost 4 bases to trimming and J lost 4 bases, with 17 bases between them. Germline V gene data show CDR1 as SGHDT and CDR2 as YYEEEE. The DNA for the CDR3 is TGTGCCAGCAGCCACCAGGGGCAGGGGCGCTATGGCTACACCTTC. Its protein product is CASSHQGQGRYGYTF.

CDR3 in DNA: TGTGCCTGGGGCCCGCCAGGGCGCGGGAATCAGCCCCAGCATTTT. As protein: CAWGPPGRGNQPQHF. The genes are TRBV30 and TRBJ1-5, with D perhaps matching TRBD1 (5 bases). CDR1 is GTSNPN and CDR2 is SVGIG in the germline V gene (reference sequence). The CDR3 sequence is 15 residues long. Trimming removed 5 bases from V and 4 bases from J, with 18 bases in between.